This T cell receptor beta chain originates from a study of shared clonotypes between healthy human individuals. Germline V gene sequence: CDR1 SGHRS, CDR2 YFSETQ. V gave up 4 bases and J gave up 6 bases; unmatched junction bases: 5. The CDR3 is 14 residues long. Sequenced by immunoSEQ multiplex PCR; TCRdb stores in-frame clones only, minus some. Of about 2.3 million clones listed, approximately 93% were seen once; the top ten hold under 0.45%. The material sequenced was naive CD4+ T cells from PBMCs. The subset denotes: CD45RA+ positively selected. The chain recombines TRBV5-1 with TRBJ1-5; 9 positions agree with TRBD1. This clonotype was obtained from a man younger than 35 in good health. Some clones in this sample may be carry-over from other donors' samples. CDR3 DNA: TGCGCCAGCAGCCCCGGACAGGGGATTCAGCCCCAGCATTTT. Protein sequence: CASSPGQGIQPQHF.